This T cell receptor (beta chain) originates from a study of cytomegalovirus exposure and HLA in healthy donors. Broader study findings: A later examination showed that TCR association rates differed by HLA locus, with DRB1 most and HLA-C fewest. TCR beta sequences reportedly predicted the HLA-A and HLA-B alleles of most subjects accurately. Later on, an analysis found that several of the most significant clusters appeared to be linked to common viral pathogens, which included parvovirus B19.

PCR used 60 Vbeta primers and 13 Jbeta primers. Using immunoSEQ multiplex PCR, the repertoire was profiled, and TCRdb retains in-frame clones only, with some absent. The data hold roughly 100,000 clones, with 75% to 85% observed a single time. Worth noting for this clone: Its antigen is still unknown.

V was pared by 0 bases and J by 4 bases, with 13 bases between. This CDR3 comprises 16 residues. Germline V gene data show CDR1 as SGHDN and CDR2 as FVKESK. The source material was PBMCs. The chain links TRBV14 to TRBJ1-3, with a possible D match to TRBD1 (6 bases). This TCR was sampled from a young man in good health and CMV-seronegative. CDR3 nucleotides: TGTGCCAGCAGCCAAGATCGGGCAGGGGTCGGAAACACCATATATTTT. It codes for CASSQDRAGVGNTIYF.